This TCR beta chain comes out of a study of CD8+CD57+ T cells in acquired aplastic anemia. Study-level points and caveats: Researchers reported that CD8+ Simpson's diversity was not significantly different in patients versus controls.

A word on this clonotype: Its antigen is not identified.

Trimming left V 5 bases short and J 4 bases short, with 14 bases between. This CDR3 comprises 14 residues. CDR1 and CDR2 (germline): SGHTA, FQGNSA. Researchers used genomic DNA as the template to profile TCR beta VDJ and CDR3. A single record per CDR3 protein comes from TCRdb applying MiXCR to the reads. The sample carries around 80,000 distinct CDR3 sequences, roughly two thirds recorded once. In patients chosen for sequencing, flow cytometry had shown CD8+CD57+ cell expansion. The sequence derives from a human donor with aplastic anemia. The chain combines TRBV7-2 with TRBJ2-5; tentative D call: TRBD1 (5 bases). The sequenced sample was sorted CD4+, CD8+, or CD8+CD57+ T cells (not recorded which) from PBMCs. CDR3 DNA: TGTGCCAGCAGCCCCGACTCAAGGGGAGAGACCCAGTACTTC. The encoded protein is CASSPDSRGETQYF.